This T cell receptor (beta chain) comes out of a study of human T cells and chemical hapten exposure. As for the study in general: Variation in per-sample TCR yields came mainly from small pooled library volume differences.

Attachment of unique molecular identifiers to individual cDNA molecules was performed in the library. TCRdb re-called the RACE reads through MiXCR, storing one row per CDR3 protein. Among roughly 130,000 distinct CDR3 sequences listed, approximately 9.5% were seen once. Germline V gives CDR1 SGHKS, CDR2 YYEKEE (reference sequence). This CDR3 comprises 15 residues. V dropped 0 bases and J dropped 6 bases, with 13 bases sitting between them. Specified time point: healthy volunteer bleed at 2 weeks. Someone pulled total RNA out of unfractionated whole blood. The clonotype originates from a male donor in good health. Some clones in this sample may be carry-over from other donors' samples. The gene calls are TRBV5-5 and TRBJ1-5, with TRBD1 as a possible D gene (5 bases). The specimen was whole blood. CDR3 residues: CASSLVQGRGQPQHF. DNA of the CDR3: TGTGCCAGCAGCTTGGTCCAGGGTCGTGGTCAGCCCCAGCATTTT.